The clone carrying this T cell receptor beta chain was observed many times. What it binds is not known. Time point in this sample: sample taken at primary tumor resection. The donor population consisted of approximately 68 patients with untreated, early-stage non-small cell lung cancer. Whole RNA was taken from tumor, nontumor lung or frozen PBMC; it was then sequenced unsorted. This entry comes from a study of spatial heterogeneity in lung cancer. Study findings and constraints: How many expanded intratumoral alpha and beta TCRs were present tracked the tumor mutation count, which was a count of nonsynonymous mutations. Estimated TCR-seq coverage of tumor T cells was only approximately 7% for alpha chains. For beta chains, the corresponding estimate was approximately 13%.

This CDR3 region has 16 residues. Between the trimmed V and J ends, which lost 3 bases and 7 bases, there was a span of 18 bases. CDR1 and CDR2 (germline): KGHDR, SFDVKD. TCRdb re-analysed the 5' RACE reads in MiXCR, keeping a single row per CDR3 protein. The table records 20,000 to 30,000 distinct CDR3 sequences, approximately 9% of them present only once. This TCR was sampled from a male donor with early-stage non-small cell lung cancer. The chain employs TRBV24-1 and TRBJ1-5; D perhaps matches TRBD1 (5 bases). Sequenced material: lung tumor tissue, taken at surgery. The CDR3 nucleotides read TGTGCCACCAGTGATCATGGGCAGGGCGCCGGGCAGCCCCAGCATTTT. Amino acids: CATSDHGQGAGQPQHF.